These 32 T cell receptor beta chains were sequenced from one sample in a study of CD8 T cells in Susac syndrome. Reverse transcription of roughly 0.45 to 1 ug RNA used random hexamers. TCRdb reprocessed the immunoSEQ multiplex PCR reads with MiXCR, giving one entry per CDR3 protein. The sample includes around 150,000 distinct CDR3 sequences, around 93% of them seen just once. The specimen was CD8+ T cells from PBMCs. These receptors all come from a human donor with Susac syndrome.

J is TRBJ2-7 and V is TRBV25-1; TRBD2 matches 10 bases. This CDR3 comprises 15 residues. With 5 bases clipped from V and 3 bases from J, the junction kept 7 bases outside the gene matches. In germline, CDR1 is MGHDK, CDR2 SYGVNS. The chain's CDR3 is CASSKLAGVGYEQYF. In DNA, the CDR3 is TGTGCCAGCAGTAAGCTAGCGGGAGTTGGCTACGAGCAGTACTTC.

J is TRBJ2-5 and V is TRBV5-4; 8 bases match TRBD2. V was clipped by 3 bases and J by 1 base; unmatched bases: 17. Germline CDR1 reads SGHNT; CDR2 reads YYREEE (reference sequence). The CDR3 has 19 amino acids. CDR3 in amino acids: CASSSEPAGAWGVQETQYF. Here the CDR3 DNA reads TGTGCCAGCAGCTCCGAGCCAGCGGGGGCGTGGGGTGTCCAAGAGACCCAGTACTTC.

This clonotype is a singleton in its sample. The CDR3 region is CASSPPQRAFQYF. CDR3 bases: TGTGCCAGCTCACCACCCCAACGGGCCTTTCAGTACTTC. This chain joins TRBV18 and TRBJ2-4; D not certain. Germline CDR1 is KGHSH and CDR2 is LQKENI. V was pared by 0 bases and J by 11 bases, with 11 bases between. CDR3 length: 13 residues.

This rearrangement joins TRBV6-5 to TRBJ1-5; D ambiguous. Germline V CDR1 and CDR2: MNHEY, SVGAGI. The V and J ends lost 2 bases and 5 bases respectively, with 10 bases between them. The CDR3 length is 14 residues. CDR3 DNA sequence: TGTGCCAGCAGTTACCGGGCGTCGGATCAGCCCCAGCATTTT. This gives the protein CASSYRASDQPQHF.

The V call is TRBV3-1, the J call TRBJ2-7; 7 nucleotides align to TRBD2. V lost 1 base to trimming and J lost 0 bases; unmatched junction nucleotides: 6. The CDR3 has 16 amino acids. Germline CDR1 and CDR2: LGHDT and YNNKEL (reference sequence). The DNA for the CDR3 is TGTGCCAGCAGCCAAGTGCGCGGGAGTAGCTCCTACGAGCAGTACTTC. Translated, it gives CASSQVRGSSSYEQYF.

This clonotype is a singleton in its sample. This chain joins TRBV27 and TRBJ2-7, with D maybe TRBD1 (6 bases). This CDR3 contains 13 residues. The V end lost 1 base, the J end lost 5 bases, and 9 bases lay between the germline ends. From germline, CDR1 is MNHEY and CDR2 SMNVEV (reference sequence). For the CDR3, the DNA is TGTGCCAGCAGTTTATATGAGGGGGACGAGCAGTACTTC. It codes for CASSLYEGDEQYF.

This chain joins TRBV4-1 and TRBJ2-4; D unresolved. Germline CDR1 MGHRA, CDR2 YSYEKL. V was shortened by 1 base and J by 7 bases, with 11 bases between the two germline ends. The CDR3 has 14 amino acids. The CDR3: CASSQAPQENIQYF. In DNA, the CDR3 is TGCGCCAGCAGCCAAGCGCCACAAGAGAACATTCAGTACTTC.

The chain joins TRBV27 to TRBJ2-7, with 10 bases fitting TRBD1. This CDR3 spans 15 amino acids. With 2 bases clipped from V and 3 bases from J, the junction kept 4 bases outside the gene matches. Germline V gives CDR1 MNHEY, CDR2 SMNVEV (reference sequence). Here the CDR3 reads CASSLIGTGDYEQYF. The DNA for the CDR3 is TGTGCCAGCAGTTTAATCGGGACAGGGGACTACGAGCAGTACTTC.

The chain combines TRBV6-6 with TRBJ2-2; D not certain. The CDR3 has 10 residues. Germline V gives CDR1 MNHNY, CDR2 SVGAGI (reference sequence). Trimming shortened V by 2 bases and J by 14 bases, and 6 bases separated the two germline ends. DNA for the CDR3: TGTGCCAGCAGTTACGGTAGACTGTTTTTT. Amino acid sequence: CASSYGRLFF.

This chain uses TRBV29-1 with TRBJ2-3; TRBD2 matches 7 bases. V gave up 3 bases and J gave up 1 base; unmatched junction bases: 13. Per the germline V gene, CDR1 is SQVTM and CDR2 is ANQGSEA. This CDR3 contains 17 residues. CDR3 residues: CSVEGGMSSGRTDTQYF. CDR3 bases: TGCAGCGTTGAGGGGGGAATGTCTAGCGGCCGCACAGATACGCAGTATTTT.

CDR3 DNA: TGTGCCAGCAGCACGAGCGAGGGAGAAGCAGATACGCAGTATTTT. This codes for CASSTSEGEADTQYF. The chain recombines TRBV9 with TRBJ2-3, with D possibly TRBD2 on 5 matching bases. V lost 4 bases and J 4 bases, leaving 16 bases between the germline ends. CDR1 is SGDLS, CDR2 YYNGEE, per germline. The length of the CDR3 is 15 residues.

The chain has TRBV27 and TRBJ2-3; 10 positions match TRBD2. Germline trimming cut 0 bases from V and 0 bases from J; bases unmatched to any gene: 9. Germline assignment: CDR1 MNHEY and CDR2 SMNVEV (reference sequence). The CDR3 covers 19 residues. CDR3 DNA sequence: TGTGCCAGCAGTTTATCTCGTCTAGCGGGAGACGTTAGCACAGATACGCAGTATTTT. This codes for CASSLSRLAGDVSTDTQYF.

This chain joins TRBV30 and TRBJ2-5, with D tentatively TRBD1 (5 bases). The V end lost 0 bases, the J end lost 7 bases, and 18 bases lay between the germline ends. The length of the CDR3 is 15 residues. Germline loops: CDR1 GTSNPN, CDR2 SVGIG (reference sequence). CDR3 residues: CAWSVGVASLGTQYF. DNA for the CDR3: TGTGCCTGGAGTGTAGGGGTAGCCAGTTTGGGGACCCAGTACTTC.

This chain joins TRBV7-3 and TRBJ2-3, with TRBD2 matching 7 bases. Germline V gene data show CDR1 as SGHTA and CDR2 as FQGTGA. The CDR3 runs 14 residues. The J segment lost 1 base and the V segment lost 3 bases, leaving 1 base of the junction unmatched. CDR3 sequence (DNA): TGTGCCAGCAGCTTCACTAGCGGCACAGATACGCAGTATTTT. It translates to CASSFTSGTDTQYF.

This chain connects TRBV27 to TRBJ1-1; 9 bases match TRBD1. Germline values: CDR1 MNHEY, CDR2 SMNVEV (reference sequence). There are 15 residues in the CDR3. V lost 6 bases, J lost 1 base, and 6 bases stayed unmatched. CDR3 region: CASRLGTGSNTEAFF. The CDR3 DNA reads as TGTGCCAGCAGACTTGGGACAGGGTCGAACACTGAAGCTTTCTTT.

The V and J genes are TRBV5-1 and TRBJ2-1; D call uncertain. Trimming cost V 1 base and J 4 bases, with 12 bases left between them. Germline CDR1 and CDR2: SGHRS and YFSETQ. The CDR3 is made up of 15 amino acids. CDR3 nucleotides: TGCGCCAGCAGCTTGACGGCTAGTTCTTACAATGAGCAGTTCTTC. Translation: CASSLTASSYNEQFF.

V gene TRBV25-1 combines with J gene TRBJ1-1; no definite D call. This CDR3 has 13 residues. V was pared by 11 bases and J by 1 base, with 14 bases between. CDR1 is MGHDK and CDR2 is SYGVNS in the germline V gene. The DNA of the CDR3 is TGTGCCCCCAGAAAAAAAAGGAACACTGAAGCTTTCTTT. Translated: CAPRKKRNTEAFF.

This clonotype was detected only once. The genes are TRBV10-3 and TRBJ2-7; 9 bases match TRBD1. The CDR3 is 15 amino acids. Germline CDR1 ENHRY, CDR2 SYGVKD. The junction had 15 bases not matched to a gene; V was cut back by 10 bases and J by 5 bases. The CDR3 reads CATLRSGTGTHEQYF. As DNA, the CDR3 is TGTGCCACCCTAAGGTCCGGGACAGGGACCCACGAGCAGTACTTC.

This chain connects TRBV7-9 to TRBJ2-2; D is unresolved. CDR1 is SEHNR and CDR2 is FQNEAQ in the germline V gene (reference sequence). V was trimmed by 5 bases and J by 6 bases, leaving 13 bases between them. The CDR3 length is 14 residues. The CDR3 here is CASSVTGLPGELFF. In DNA form, the CDR3 reads TGTGCCAGCAGCGTTACCGGGCTCCCCGGGGAGCTGTTTTTT.

The chain is built from TRBV12-3 or TRBV12-4 and TRBJ2-2; D is uncertain. This CDR3 spans 12 amino acids. The germline V and J ends were trimmed by 5 bases and 7 bases, with 8 bases remaining between them. CDR3 nucleotides: TGTGCCAGCAGTCAATTGGGCGGGGAGCTGTTTTTT. Its translation: CASSQLGGELFF.

V and J are TRBV5-6 and TRBJ2-5; D not certain. The germline gives CDR1 SGHDT, CDR2 YYEEEE. V gave up 2 bases and J gave up 5 bases, with 10 bases separating them. The CDR3 is made up of 13 amino acids. Here the CDR3 DNA reads TGTGCCAGCAGCTTATCCCACGGTGAGACCCAGTACTTC. Protein product: CASSLSHGETQYF.

The chain links TRBV6-5 to TRBJ1-2, with D possibly matching TRBD1 (5 bases). Germline V gives CDR1 MNHEY, CDR2 SVGAGI. This CDR3 is 13 amino acids long. V lost 6 bases to trimming and J lost 4 bases, with 12 bases between them. The CDR3 sequence: CASSSGTLYGYTF. In DNA, the CDR3 is TGTGCCAGCAGCTCCGGGACCCTCTATGGCTACACCTTC.

V gene TRBV12-5 combines with J gene TRBJ1-5, with D unclear. The CDR3 is made up of 15 amino acids. The germline CDR1 and CDR2 sequences are LGHNT and FRNRAP. Trimming pared 2 bases from V and 2 bases from J, leaving 10 bases between. CDR3 DNA sequence: TGTGCTAGTGGTTTGCCGGGAAGAGGCAATCAGCCCCAGCATTTT. Protein product: CASGLPGRGNQPQHF.

The CDR3 region is CSVQAGSSTDTQYF. Written as DNA, the CDR3 is TGCAGCGTCCAGGCAGGCAGTAGCACAGATACGCAGTATTTT. The chain joins TRBV29-1 to TRBJ2-3; D is undetermined. This CDR3 contains 14 residues. Trimming removed 6 bases from V and 0 bases from J, with 13 bases in between. Per germline, CDR1 SQVTM and CDR2 ANQGSEA.

This chain links TRBV5-1 with TRBJ2-1, with D perhaps TRBD1 or TRBD2 (5 bases each). This CDR3 is 12 amino acids long. Trimming pared 3 bases from V and 10 bases from J, leaving 11 bases between. In germline, CDR1 is SGHRS, CDR2 YFSETQ. CDR3 bases: TGCGCCAGCAGCTCTAACGGGGCAGAGCAGTTCTTC. Amino acid sequence: CASSSNGAEQFF.

This chain connects TRBV6-1 to TRBJ1-1, with unresolved D. The length of the CDR3 is 10 residues. V lost 7 bases to trimming and J lost 8 bases, with 8 bases between them. Germline lookup yields CDR1 MNHNS and CDR2 SASEGT. CDR3 sequence: CASNQQEAFF. The CDR3 bases are TGTGCCAGCAATCAGCAGGAAGCTTTCTTT.

In its sample, this clonotype was seen once. The chain couples TRBV4-1 to TRBJ2-5, with 11 positions matching TRBD2. This CDR3 has 16 residues. Per germline, CDR1 MGHRA and CDR2 YSYEKL. The V segment lost 0 bases and the J segment 4 bases; nucleotides outside the gene matches: 4. CDR3 protein: CASSQDGGLAGETQYF. In DNA, the CDR3 is TGCGCCAGCAGCCAAGATGGAGGACTAGCGGGAGAGACCCAGTACTTC.

This chain joins TRBV14 and TRBJ1-1; TRBD1 aligns across 7 bases. Unmatched junction bases numbered 7, after V lost 3 bases and J lost 6 bases. Germline-derived CDR1 and CDR2 are SGHDN and FVKESK. The CDR3 spans 14 residues. The CDR3 loop is CASSHAGTASEAFF. The CDR3 nucleotides read TGTGCCAGCAGCCACGCCGGGACAGCCTCTGAAGCTTTCTTT. Together with reference TRBV14 and TRBJ1-1, the CDR3 gives the full variable domain: EAGVTQFPSHSVIEKGQTVTLRCDPISGHDNLYWYRRVMGKEIKFLLHFVKESKQDESGMPNNRFLAERTGGTYSTLKVQPAELEDSGVYFCASSHAGTASEAFFGQGTRLTVV.

J is TRBJ1-3 and V is TRBV12-3 or TRBV12-4; a weak D match, TRBD1 (6 bases). V lost 10 bases and J 12 bases, leaving 13 bases between the germline ends. This CDR3 has 10 residues. The CDR3 coding sequence is TGTGCCACAGGGGAATCCAACATATATTTT. Its translation is CATGESNIYF.

The gene calls are TRBV9 and TRBJ2-1; possible D gene TRBD2, 7 bases. V lost 4 bases, J lost 0 bases, and 14 bases lay in between. CDR1 and CDR2 from the germline V gene are SGDLS and YYNGEE. This CDR3 is built from 16 residues. Here the CDR3 DNA reads TGTGCCAGCAGCCCGGAGGGGGGGACCTCCTACAATGAGCAGTTCTTC. It translates to CASSPEGGTSYNEQFF.

The chain has TRBV29-1 and TRBJ2-1, with 13 bases identical to TRBD2. Germline-derived CDR1 and CDR2 are SQVTM and ANQGSEA. The CDR3 spans 15 residues. J lost 4 bases, V lost 4 bases, and 4 bases had no gene match. The chain's CDR3 is CSVGGTSGTYNEQFF. The CDR3 bases are TGCAGCGTTGGGGGGACTAGCGGGACATACAATGAGCAGTTCTTC.

The chain carries TRBV9 and TRBJ2-1; D perhaps matches TRBD2 (6 bases). The V and J ends lost 0 bases and 7 bases respectively, with 14 bases between them. The CDR3 has 15 residues. Germline lookup yields CDR1 SGDLS and CDR2 YYNGEE. CDR3 protein: CASSVDGGIGNEQFF. The CDR3 coding sequence is TGTGCCAGCAGCGTAGACGGCGGGATCGGTAATGAGCAGTTCTTC.